Shown below are 27 T cell receptor beta chains from a single sample sequenced in a study of cytomegalovirus exposure and HLA in healthy donors. Primers for the PCR totalled 60 Vbeta and 13 Jbeta. Clones were read by immunoSEQ multiplex PCR, and TCRdb kept only the in-frame ones, dropping some. The sample has 240,000 or so clones, approximately 81% seen once. Input material: PBMCs. Receptors originate from a woman aged 55-70 years in good health and CMV-seropositive.

The chain is built from TRBV6-5 and TRBJ2-2, with TRBD1 matching over 11 bases. The CDR3 length is 15 residues. The V and J ends lost 6 bases and 6 bases, in that order; junction bases with no gene match: 6. Germline V gene sequence: CDR1 MNHEY, CDR2 SVGAGI. The CDR3 nucleotides read TGTGCCAGCAGCTCCGTGGGACAGGGGGCCGGGGAGCTGTTTTTT. Its protein is CASSSVGQGAGELFF.

The chain joins TRBV5-1 to TRBJ2-1; D may be TRBD1 (5 bases). V was shortened by 1 base and J by 7 bases, with 15 bases between the two germline ends. This CDR3 has 15 amino acids. Per germline, CDR1 SGHRS and CDR2 YFSETQ. The chain's CDR3 is CASSLNAQGDNEQFF. Here the CDR3 DNA reads TGCGCCAGCAGCTTGAATGCCCAGGGTGATAATGAGCAGTTCTTC.

The sample holds one count of this clone. CDR3 sequence (DNA): TGTGCCAGCAGCGTAGGGGTGGGGGGGAACACTGAAGCTTTCTTT. Protein product: CASSVGVGGNTEAFF. The chain recombines TRBV9 with TRBJ1-1; perhaps TRBD1 as D (5 bases). Germline loops: CDR1 SGDLS, CDR2 YYNGEE. The CDR3 totals 15 residues. Trimming took off 0 bases at V and 1 base at J, with 10 bases between the two ends.

The chain has TRBV4-1 and TRBJ2-1, with TRBD2 matching 8 bases. Looked up from germline, CDR1 is MGHRA and CDR2 is YSYEKL. Trimming removed 1 base from V and 4 bases from J; junction bases left unmatched: 3. The CDR3 covers 15 residues. Here the CDR3 reads CASSQGTSSYNEQFF. CDR3 coding DNA: TGCGCCAGCAGCCAAGGGACTAGCTCATACAATGAGCAGTTCTTC.

The genes are TRBV5-1 and TRBJ2-2, with 10 bases lining up with TRBD1. The CDR3 runs to 15 residues. Germline V CDR1 and CDR2: SGHRS, YFSETQ. Trimming removed 3 bases from V and 5 bases from J; junction bases left unmatched: 4. This chain's CDR3 is CASSSTGGRTGELFF. Written as DNA, the CDR3 is TGCGCCAGCAGCTCGACAGGGGGCAGGACCGGGGAGCTGTTTTTT.

The genes are TRBV19 and TRBJ1-4, with D unclear. Germline CDR1 and CDR2: LNHDA and SQIVND (reference sequence). The CDR3 is 16 amino acids. The ends were cut back, 6 bases at V and 2 bases at J, with 16 bases in the middle. The CDR3 reads CASSSPGFLTNEKLFF. CDR3 coding DNA: TGTGCCAGTAGCTCGCCAGGTTTTTTGACTAATGAAAAACTGTTTTTT.

The V call is TRBV5-8, the J call TRBJ2-1; D may be TRBD2 (5 bases). The CDR3 length is 14 residues. Germline V gene data show CDR1 as SGHTS and CDR2 as YDEGEE. The germline V and J ends were trimmed by 2 bases and 7 bases, with 13 bases remaining between them. The CDR3 region is CASSLSGSWNEQFF. In nucleotides, the CDR3 is TGTGCCAGCAGCTTATCTGGGAGTTGGAATGAGCAGTTCTTC. The full variable domain, with the rest looked up from reference TRBV5-8 and TRBJ2-1, is EAGVTQSPTHLIKTRGQQATLRCSPISGHTSVYWYQQALGLGLQFLLWYDEGEERNRGNFPPRFSGRQFPNYSSELNVNALELEDSALYLCASSLSGSWNEQFFGPGTRLTVL.

V and J are TRBV28 and TRBJ1-6; 8 bases are a match to TRBD1. The CDR3 contains 16 residues. V lost 2 bases and J lost 1; bases outside the gene matches: 1. The germline V gene encodes CDR1 MDHEN and CDR2 SYDVKM. The CDR3 region is CASSLRQGSYNSPLHF. The CDR3 region has the DNA TGTGCCAGCAGTTTAAGACAGGGGTCCTATAATTCACCCCTCCACTTT.

This chain connects TRBV6-5 to TRBJ1-2; D is unclear. This CDR3 is built from 12 residues. Trimming cost V 2 bases and J 9 bases, with 10 bases left between them. CDR1 and CDR2 from the germline V gene are MNHEY and SVGAGI. The CDR3: CASSYEGLSYTF. For the CDR3, the DNA is TGTGCCAGCAGTTACGAGGGTTTGAGCTACACCTTC.

This clone turned up a few times. Other nucleotide sequences from this sample produce the same CDR3. The chain employs TRBV28 and TRBJ2-7; D might be TRBD2 (5 bases). CDR3 length equals 11 residues. CDR1 and CDR2 (germline): MDHEN, SYDVKM. V shed 3 bases and J shed 5 bases, with 5 bases lying between them. CDR3 sequence: CASSLRDEQYF. The CDR3 DNA sequence: TGTGCCAGCAGTTTGCGGGACGAGCAGTACTTC.

This rearrangement joins TRBV7-9 to TRBJ1-1; 8 positions match TRBD1. Looked up from germline, CDR1 is SEHNR and CDR2 is FQNEAQ (reference sequence). The CDR3 has 14 amino acids. Losses at the gene ends were 5 bases for V and 11 bases for J; bases not matched to a gene: 13. The CDR3 DNA reads TGTGCCAGCAGCCCCCCGACAGGGGAGGGAACGGCTTTCTTT. Encoded protein: CASSPPTGEGTAFF.

V gene TRBV2 combines with J gene TRBJ2-7, with 8 nucleotides matching TRBD2. CDR3 length: 16 amino acids. Germline trimming cut 5 bases from V and 2 bases from J; bases unmatched to any gene: 11. Germline assignment: CDR1 SNHLY and CDR2 FYNNEI. The CDR3 is CASSPEVLADTYEQYF. The DNA for the CDR3 is TGTGCCAGCAGTCCCGAGGTACTAGCGGACACCTACGAGCAGTACTTC.

The V gene is TRBV5-1, the J gene TRBJ2-2; tentatively, D is TRBD2 (5 bases). Germline V CDR1 and CDR2: SGHRS, YFSETQ. V was shortened by 4 bases and J by 1 base, with 8 bases between the two germline ends. The CDR3 has 14 residues. The CDR3 nucleotides are TGCGCCAGCAGCACCGGGAAGAACACCGGGGAGCTGTTTTTT. Translating gives CASSTGKNTGELFF.

The V gene is TRBV5-4, the J gene TRBJ1-2; D perhaps matches TRBD1 (6 bases). Germline CDR1 and CDR2: SGHNT and YYREEE (reference sequence). The CDR3 is made up of 15 amino acids. V was pared by 4 bases and J by 0 bases, with 13 bases between. CDR3 sequence reads: CASSRGQLSNYGYTF. Here the CDR3 DNA reads TGTGCCAGCAGCCGTGGACAGCTTTCTAACTATGGCTACACCTTC.

This clone was detected only a few times. The rearrangement uses TRBV27 and TRBJ1-2; D unresolved. The germline gives CDR1 MNHEY, CDR2 SMNVEV (reference sequence). The CDR3 has 14 amino acids. Trimming removed 0 bases at V and 2 bases at J, with 7 bases between. In DNA, the CDR3 is TGTGCCAGCAGTTTATCGCTAGCGAACTATGGCTACACCTTC. Encoded protein: CASSLSLANYGYTF.

A note on this clone: The junction departs from germline at one end; a sequencing error may be responsible. The rearrangement joins TRBV4-1 to TRBJ2-1, with TRBD2 as a possible D gene (6 bases). Germline lookup yields CDR1 MGHRA and CDR2 YSYEKL. The CDR3 has 15 residues. CDR3 amino acids: CASSQHEGGRPPPVF. The CDR3 nucleotides read TGCGCCAGCAGCCAACACGAGGGAGGTCGGCCTCCCCCCGTCTTC.

With regard to this clone: A read error may account for a junction end that differs from germline. This sequence joins TRBV9 and TRBJ2-7; 8 positions match TRBD1. CDR3 length: 14 amino acids. Looked up from germline, CDR1 is SGDLS and CDR2 is YYNGEE. CDR3 region: CASSAGTGSPKQWF. The CDR3 DNA is TGTGCCAGCAGCGCCGGGACAGGATCCCCTAAGCAGTGGTTC.

V and J are TRBV27 and TRBJ1-1; D is ambiguous. The CDR3 runs 13 residues. Germline V gives CDR1 MNHEY, CDR2 SMNVEV (reference sequence). The germline V and J ends were trimmed by 5 bases and 1 base, with 8 bases remaining between them. CDR3 loop: CASSVPGNTEAFF. The CDR3 DNA sequence: TGTGCCAGCAGTGTCCCCGGGAACACTGAAGCTTTCTTT.

The V call is TRBV29-1, the J call TRBJ2-3; D unclear. The CDR3 sequence is 16 residues long. Looked up from germline, CDR1 is SQVTM and CDR2 is ANQGSEA. Trimming removed 6 bases from V and 0 bases from J, with 19 bases in between. The CDR3 sequence: CSVALLSADSTDTQYF. The CDR3 DNA reads as TGCAGCGTCGCCCTCCTTTCTGCGGATAGCACAGATACGCAGTATTTT.

The chain links TRBV5-1 to TRBJ2-1; possibly TRBD2 for D (6 bases). Germline assignment: CDR1 SGHRS and CDR2 YFSETQ. The ends were cut back, 0 bases at V and 0 bases at J, with 13 bases in the middle. The CDR3 length is 17 residues. CDR3 coding DNA: TGCGCCAGCAGCTTGGCGCGGGGAGGTACCTCCTACAATGAGCAGTTCTTC. Protein product: CASSLARGGTSYNEQFF.

The chain has TRBV6-5 and TRBJ1-1; TRBD1 aligns across 9 bases. V was clipped by 2 bases and J by 3 bases; unmatched bases: 1. This CDR3 has 14 amino acids. Germline loops: CDR1 MNHEY, CDR2 SVGAGI. For the CDR3, the DNA is TGTGCCAGCAGTTACCGGACAGGGGACACTGAAGCTTTCTTT. Amino acid sequence: CASSYRTGDTEAFF.

The rearrangement links TRBV5-1 to TRBJ2-7; no definite D call. From germline, CDR1 is SGHRS and CDR2 YFSETQ. CDR3 size: 16 residues. V gave up 0 bases and J gave up 0 bases, with 13 bases separating them. CDR3 protein: CASSLGPAESSYEQYF. For the CDR3, the DNA is TGCGCCAGCAGCTTGGGCCCGGCGGAGAGCTCCTACGAGCAGTACTTC. The full variable domain, with the rest looked up from reference TRBV5-1 and TRBJ2-7, is KAGVTQTPRYLIKTRGQQVTLSCSPISGHRSVSWYQQTPGQGLQFLFEYFSETQRNKGNFPGRFSGRQFSNSRSEMNVSTLELGDSALYLCASSLGPAESSYEQYFGPGTRLTVT.

The chain carries TRBV6-1 and TRBJ1-4; a possible D gene is TRBD1 (5 bases). V dropped 2 bases and J dropped 8 bases, with 12 bases sitting between them. Germline-derived CDR1 and CDR2 are MNHNS and SASEGT. The CDR3 covers 14 residues. The CDR3 DNA follows: TGTGCCAGCAGTGAACGTGGGGGGTTAGAAAAACTGTTTTTT. It specifies CASSERGGLEKLFF.

This chain connects TRBV5-4 to TRBJ2-1, with 12 bases that match TRBD2. The J segment lost 2 bases and the V segment lost 0 bases, leaving 0 bases of the junction unmatched. Germline values: CDR1 SGHNT, CDR2 YYREEE (reference sequence). The CDR3 loop spans 16 amino acids. The CDR3 coding sequence is TGTGCCAGCAGCTTGGCTAGCGGGAGGGCCTACAATGAGCAGTTCTTC. Its translation: CASSLASGRAYNEQFF.

The J gene is TRBJ2-7, the V gene TRBV10-3; 11 bases fit TRBD2. Germline CDR1 is ENHRY and CDR2 is SYGVKD. The CDR3 has 13 residues. With 10 bases clipped from V and 2 bases from J, the junction kept 4 bases outside the gene matches. The CDR3 here is CATGTSGTYEQYF. The CDR3 DNA is TGTGCCACTGGGACTAGCGGTACCTACGAGCAGTACTTC.

This clone showed up just once. The genes are TRBV6-1 and TRBJ2-7, with 8 bases aligning to TRBD1. The V gene's germline CDR1 is MNHNS and CDR2 SASEGT. This CDR3 region has 10 residues. J gave up 6 bases and V 10 bases, and 2 bases lay outside the gene matches. CDR3 in amino acids: CAIGQGEQYF. CDR3 DNA sequence: TGTGCCATTGGACAGGGCGAGCAGTACTTC.

V usage is TRBV5-4 and J usage is TRBJ1-2; 9 nucleotides agree with TRBD1. The J segment lost 5 bases and the V segment lost 3 bases, leaving 8 bases of the junction unmatched. The CDR3 runs 15 residues. Germline V gives CDR1 SGHNT, CDR2 YYREEE (reference sequence). In DNA form, the CDR3 reads TGTGCCAGCAGCTGGGGACAGGGTAACGTATATGGCTACACCTTC. Encoded protein: CASSWGQGNVYGYTF.